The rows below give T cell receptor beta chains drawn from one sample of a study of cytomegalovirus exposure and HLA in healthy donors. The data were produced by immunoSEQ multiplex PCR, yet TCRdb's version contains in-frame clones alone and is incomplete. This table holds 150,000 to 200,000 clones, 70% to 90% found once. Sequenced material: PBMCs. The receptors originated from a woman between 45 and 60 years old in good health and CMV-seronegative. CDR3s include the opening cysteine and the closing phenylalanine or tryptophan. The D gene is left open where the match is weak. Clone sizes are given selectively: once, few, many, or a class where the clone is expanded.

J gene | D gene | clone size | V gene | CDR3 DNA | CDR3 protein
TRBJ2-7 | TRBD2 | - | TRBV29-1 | TGCAGCGTTGGGGATGGCGGGAGGGTCCGGTACGAGCAGTACTTC | CSVGDGGRVRYEQYF
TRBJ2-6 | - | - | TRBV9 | TGTGCCAGCAGTCCTAGGGGTACTGGGGCCAACGTCCTGACTTTC | CASSPRGTGANVLTF
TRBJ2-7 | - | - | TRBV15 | TGTGCCACCAGCAGTGTAGGTTCAGGCGAGGAGCAGTACTTC | CATSSVGSGEEQYF
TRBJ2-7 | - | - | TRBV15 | TGTGCCACCAGCAGAGAGGCCATGGAGTCCTACGAGCAGTACTTC | CATSREAMESYEQYF
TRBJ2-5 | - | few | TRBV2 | TGTGCCAGCAGTGGATGGCGTGGCGGGGGCATCCAAGAGACCCAGTACTTC | CASSGWRGGGIQETQYF
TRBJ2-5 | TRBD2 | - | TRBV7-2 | TGTGCCAGCAGCTTGGCGGGAGGGGCTGAGACCCAGTACTTC | CASSLAGGAETQYF
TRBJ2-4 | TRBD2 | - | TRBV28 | TGTGCCAGCAGTCTAGCGGGACGAGCCAAAAACATTCAGTACTTC | CASSLAGRAKNIQYF
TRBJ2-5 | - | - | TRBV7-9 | TGTGCCAGCAGCTTAGCGGGACAAGGACGTCAAGAGACCCAGTACTTC | CASSLAGQGRQETQYF
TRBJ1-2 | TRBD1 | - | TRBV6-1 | TGTGCCAGCAGTGGCCGACAGGGGACGGGGGATGGGCCGGGCTACACCTTC | CASSGRQGTGDGPGYTF
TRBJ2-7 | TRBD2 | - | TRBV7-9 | TGTTCCAGCAGCTTAAGTCTAGCGGGAGTGTACGAGCAGTACTTC | CSSSLSLAGVYEQYF
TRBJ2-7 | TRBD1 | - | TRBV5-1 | TGCGCCAGCAGCTTATACAGGGGCGAGGTCGAGCAGTACTTC | CASSLYRGEVEQYF
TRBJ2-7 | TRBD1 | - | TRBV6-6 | TGTGCCAGCAGCAATATACAGGGGTACGAGCAGTACTTC | CASSNIQGYEQYF
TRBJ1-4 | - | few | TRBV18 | TGTGCCAGCTCCCGCAGGCAGGGGACTAATGAAAAACTGTTTTTT | CASSRRQGTNEKLFF
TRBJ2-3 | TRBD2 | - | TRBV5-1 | TGCGCCAGCAGCTTAGGCGGGACTAGGTCGGATACGCAGTATTTT | CASSLGGTRSDTQYF
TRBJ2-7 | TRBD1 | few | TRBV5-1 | TGCGCCAGCAGCTTGGACAGGGGGTACGAGCAGTACTTC | CASSLDRGYEQYF
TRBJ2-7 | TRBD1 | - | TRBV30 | TGTGCCTGGATGGGTGGGACAGAATTATACGAGCAGTACTTC | CAWMGGTELYEQYF
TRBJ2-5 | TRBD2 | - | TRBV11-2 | TGTGCCAGCAGCTTCGACGGGGGGGAGACCCAGTACTTC | CASSFDGGETQYF
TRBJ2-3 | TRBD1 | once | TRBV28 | TGTGCCAGTAATGGACAGGGGGAAACAGATACGCAGTATTTT | CASNGQGETDTQYF
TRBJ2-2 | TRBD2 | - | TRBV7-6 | TGTGCCAGCAGCTTAGCCCCCTCCCGAGCGGGAGGGACCGGGGAGCTGTTTTTT | CASSLAPSRAGGTGELFF
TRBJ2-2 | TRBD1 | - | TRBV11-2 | TGTGCCAGCAGCTTAGATCAGGGGGCGCTCGGGGAGCTGTTTTTT | CASSLDQGALGELFF
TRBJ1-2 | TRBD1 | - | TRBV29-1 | TGCAGCGTTGAAAGGGAAGGGGGCATCGGTGGCTACACCTTC | CSVEREGGIGGYTF
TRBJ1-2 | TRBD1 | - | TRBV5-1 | TGCGCCAGCAGCCCACGGGACAGTAACTATGGCTACACCTTC | CASSPRDSNYGYTF
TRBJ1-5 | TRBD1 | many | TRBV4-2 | TGTGCCAGCAGCGAGGACAGGGGGGCCAATCAGCCCCAGCATTTT | CASSEDRGANQPQHF
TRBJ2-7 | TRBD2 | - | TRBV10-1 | TGCGCCAGCAGTGAGGGACTAGACCCGTTCTACGAGCAGTACTTC | CASSEGLDPFYEQYF
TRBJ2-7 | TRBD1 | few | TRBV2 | TGTGCCAGCAGTGAGGACAGGGGGACCTACGAGCAGTACTTC | CASSEDRGTYEQYF
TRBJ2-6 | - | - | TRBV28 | TGTGCCAGCAGATATCCTGCGGGGATTTCCTCTGGGGCCAACGTCCTGACTTTC | CASRYPAGISSGANVLTF
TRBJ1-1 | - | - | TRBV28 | TGTGCCAGCAGTTCTCGACAGCCCCCCATGAGGACTGAAGCTTTCTTT | CASSSRQPPMRTEAFF
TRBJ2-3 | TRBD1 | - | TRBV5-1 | TGCGCCAGCAGCGTAGGGACAGGGGGTGACACAGATACGCAGTATTTT | CASSVGTGGDTDTQYF
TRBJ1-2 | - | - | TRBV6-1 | TGTGCCAGCAGTGTGACAGGATTCTATGGCTACACCTTC | CASSVTGFYGYTF
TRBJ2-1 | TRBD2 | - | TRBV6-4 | TGTGCCAGCAGTGGACTAGCGGGAGGGTTATACAATGAGCAGTTCTTC | CASSGLAGGLYNEQFF
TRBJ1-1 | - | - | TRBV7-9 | TGTGCCAGCAGCTTAGGTATAGCAGAAGCTTTCTTT | CASSLGIAEAFF
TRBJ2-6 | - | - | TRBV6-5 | TGTGCCAGCAGTTACTCGGGGGCAGCCGTCCTGACTTTC | CASSYSGAAVLTF
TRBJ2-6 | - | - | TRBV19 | TGTGCCAGTAGTATAAACCCGAGGAGGGCCTTGGTTTCTGGGGCCAACGTCCTGACTTTC | CASSINPRRALVSGANVLTF
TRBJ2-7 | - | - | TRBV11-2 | TGTGCCAGCAGCTCTAGGGGAGGCGAGCAGTACTTC | CASSSRGGEQYF
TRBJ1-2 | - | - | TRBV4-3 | TGCGCCAGCAGTCAAGATCGAGAGAGGGCCAACTATGGCTACACCTTC | CASSQDRERANYGYTF
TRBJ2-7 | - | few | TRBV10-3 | TGTGCCATCAGTGAGTCTCACAGCACCTACGAGCAGTACTTC | CAISESHSTYEQYF
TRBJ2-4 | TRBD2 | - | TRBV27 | TGTGCCAGCAGTCCCCGGGGAGGGCTAATGGTGTACTTC | CASSPRGGLMVYF
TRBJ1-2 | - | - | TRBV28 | TGTGCCAGCGGGGGCACCCTTGAAGGCTACACCTTC | CASGGTLEGYTF
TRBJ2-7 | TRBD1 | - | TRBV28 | TGTGCCAGCAGACAATCCGGGACAGCTTTTTATTACGAGCAGTACTTC | CASRQSGTAFYYEQYF
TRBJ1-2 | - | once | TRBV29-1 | TGCAGCCCCGGGGGGAGAAACTATGGCTACATCTTC | CSPGGRNYGYIF
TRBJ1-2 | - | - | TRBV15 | TGTGCCACCAGCAGGGGACACGGCTATGGCTACACCTTC | CATSRGHGYGYTF
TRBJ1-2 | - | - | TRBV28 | TGTGCCCTAGGGGATGGCTACACCTTC | CALGDGYTF
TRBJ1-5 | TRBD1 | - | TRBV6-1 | TGTGCCAGCAACTCCGGGACAGTTAGCAATCAGCCCCAGCATTTT | CASNSGTVSNQPQHF
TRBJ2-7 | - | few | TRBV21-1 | TGTGCCAGCAGCAAGTTAGGGGCCAGCGAGCAGTACTTC | CASSKLGASEQYF
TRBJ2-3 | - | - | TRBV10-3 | TGTGCCATCAGTGAGGGTGGGACAAAAAGAAGCACAGATACGCAGTATTTT | CAISEGGTKRSTDTQYF
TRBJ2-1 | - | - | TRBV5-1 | TGCGCCAGCAGCTTGGCTACAGGGATCAACAATGAGCAGTTCTTC | CASSLATGINNEQFF
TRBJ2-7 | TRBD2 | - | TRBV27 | TGTGCCAGCAGTAGCGGGAGTACCTACGAGCAGTACTTC | CASSSGSTYEQYF
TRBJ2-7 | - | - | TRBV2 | TGTGCCGCCAGCAGAGGGGGTACCGCCCGGGCGTCCTACGAGCAGTACTTC | CAASRGGTARASYEQYF
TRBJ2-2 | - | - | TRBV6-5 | TGTGCCAGCAAAGGGGGGGTTGCCGGGGAGCTGTTTTTT | CASKGGVAGELFF